The sequence of this TCR beta chain was determined in a study of cytomegalovirus exposure and HLA in healthy donors. Study observations and caveats: A later analysis showed HLA-associated TCR beta chains outstripping equally common others in clonal expansion.

The length of the CDR3 is 16 residues. In germline, CDR1 is SGHTS, CDR2 YDEGEE. Trimming removed 5 bases from V and 10 bases from J, with 27 bases in between. With 60 Vbeta and 13 Jbeta primers, the PCR was carried out. Per the original methods: In a later analysis, the count reached 80 million or so unique TCR beta chains, with 10 million to 14 million shared. The repertoire was sequenced with immunoSEQ multiplex PCR; TCRdb's copy has only in-frame clones and lacks some. V, J and clone size reflect that table, while D and trimming were determined from the DNA. The sample has about 130,000 clones, about three quarters seen once; the top ten hold 1.2%. This clone has just one count. The antigen is not known.

The receptor was derived from a female donor in good health and CMV-seronegative. The sequenced sample consisted of PBMCs. The chain carries TRBV5-8 and TRBJ1-1; D gene unclear. CDR3 region: CASSPPAVRAPRRAFF. The CDR3 DNA follows: TGTGCCAGCAGTCCGCCGGCAGTCCGAGCCCCCCGGAGAGCTTTCTTT.